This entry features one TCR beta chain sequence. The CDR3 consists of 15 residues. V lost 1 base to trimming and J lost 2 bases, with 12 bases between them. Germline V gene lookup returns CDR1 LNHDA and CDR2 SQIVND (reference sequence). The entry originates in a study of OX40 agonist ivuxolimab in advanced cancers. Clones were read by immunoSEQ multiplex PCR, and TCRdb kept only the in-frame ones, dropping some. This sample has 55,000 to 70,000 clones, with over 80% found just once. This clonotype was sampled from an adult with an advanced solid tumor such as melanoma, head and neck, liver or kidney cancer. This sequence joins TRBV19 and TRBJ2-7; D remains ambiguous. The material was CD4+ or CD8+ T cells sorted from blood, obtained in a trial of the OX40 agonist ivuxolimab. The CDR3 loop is CASSIGGGPAYEQYF. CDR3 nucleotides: TGTGCCAGTAGTATAGGTGGTGGACCAGCCTACGAGCAGTACTTC.